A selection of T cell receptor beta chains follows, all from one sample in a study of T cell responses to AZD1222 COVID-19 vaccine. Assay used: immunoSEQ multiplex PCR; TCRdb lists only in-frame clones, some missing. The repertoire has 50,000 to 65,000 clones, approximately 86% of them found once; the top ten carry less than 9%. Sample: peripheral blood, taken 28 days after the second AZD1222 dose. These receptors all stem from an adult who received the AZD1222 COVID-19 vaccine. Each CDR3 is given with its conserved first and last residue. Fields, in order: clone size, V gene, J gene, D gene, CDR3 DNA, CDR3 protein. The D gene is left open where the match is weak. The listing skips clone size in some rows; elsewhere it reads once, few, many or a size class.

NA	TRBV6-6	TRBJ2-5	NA	TGTGCCAGCAGTACATTAGCGGTTTCGCAAGAGACCCAGTACTTC	CASSTLAVSQETQYF
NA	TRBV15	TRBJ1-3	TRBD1	TGTGCCACCAGCCAAAAGGACAGGGGAAACACCATATATTTT	CATSQKDRGNTIYF
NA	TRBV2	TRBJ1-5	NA	TGTGCCAGCAGTGAAAACGCGGGATCTCAGCCCCAGCATTTT	CASSENAGSQPQHF
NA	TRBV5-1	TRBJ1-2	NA	TGCGCCAGCAGCTTGGGCAGCAACTATGGCTACACCTTC	CASSLGSNYGYTF
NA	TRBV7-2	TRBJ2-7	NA	TGTGCCAGCAGCTCAAGCTTCTACGAGCAGTACTTC	CASSSSFYEQYF
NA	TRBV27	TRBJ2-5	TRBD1	TGTGCCAGCAGTTTAGGGGACAGGGGAGGAAAGACCCAGTACTTC	CASSLGDRGGKTQYF
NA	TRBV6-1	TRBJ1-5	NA	TGTGCCCACAGGAGGGGAGGCAATCAGCCCCAGCATTTT	CAHRRGGNQPQHF
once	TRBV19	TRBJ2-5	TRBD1	TGTGCCAGTACCACCACCGGGACAGCCAAAGAGACCCAGTACTTC	CASTTTGTAKETQYF
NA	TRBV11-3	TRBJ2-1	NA	TGTGCCAGCAGCGCTAGGGCGGGTTACAATGAGCAGTTCTTC	CASSARAGYNEQFF
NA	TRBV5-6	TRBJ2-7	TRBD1	TGTGCCAGCAGCGGAGCCGGGACAGGGACCTACGAGCAGTACTTC	CASSGAGTGTYEQYF
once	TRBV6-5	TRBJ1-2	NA	TGTGCCAGCAGTTACTCGGGCGGGGCCGGTGGCTACACCTTC	CASSYSGGAGGYTF
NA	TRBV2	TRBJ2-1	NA	TGTGCCAGCAGGTTGGAGGGGGCCCCTGGGCAGTTCTTC	CASRLEGAPGQFF
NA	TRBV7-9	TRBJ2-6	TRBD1	TGTGCCAGCAGCTTAGTGGGACAGAGCTCTGGGGCCAACGTCCTGACTTTC	CASSLVGQSSGANVLTF
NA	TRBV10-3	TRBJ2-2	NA	TGTGCCATCAGTCAGGGCACCACCTACACCGGGGAGCTGTTTTTT	CAISQGTTYTGELFF
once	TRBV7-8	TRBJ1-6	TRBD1	TGTGCCAGCAGCTCAGGGGGGACATCCAGCTCCTATAATTCACCCCTCCACTTT	CASSSGGTSSSYNSPLHF
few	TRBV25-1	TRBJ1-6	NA	TGTGCCAGCAGTACGACAGGCAATTCACCCCTCCACTTT	CASSTTGNSPLHF
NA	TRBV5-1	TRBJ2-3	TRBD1	TGCGCCAGCAGCTCCTGGGGGACAGGGGAACCAGATACGCAGTATTTT	CASSSWGTGEPDTQYF
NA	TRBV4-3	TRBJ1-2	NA	TGCGCCAGCAGCCAAGATCGGACAGCTAACTATGGCTACACCTTC	CASSQDRTANYGYTF
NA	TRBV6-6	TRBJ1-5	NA	TGTGCCAGCAGTTACGGGAGGCCCCAGCCCCAGCATTTT	CASSYGRPQPQHF
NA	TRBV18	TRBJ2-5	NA	TGTGCCAGCTCACCGGCGACAGCCCAAGAGACCCAGTACTTC	CASSPATAQETQYF
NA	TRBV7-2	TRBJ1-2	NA	TGTGCCAGCAGCTTATGGGGCACAGGTAGCTATGGCTACACCTTC	CASSLWGTGSYGYTF
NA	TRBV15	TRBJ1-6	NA	TGTGCCACCAGCAGAGGACCGACTAACTATAATTCACCCCTCCACTTT	CATSRGPTNYNSPLHF
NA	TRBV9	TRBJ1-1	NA	TGTGCCAGCAGCGTAGACGGGAGCATGAACACTGAAGCTTTCTTT	CASSVDGSMNTEAFF
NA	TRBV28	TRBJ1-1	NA	TGTGCCAGTCTTCGTAGCGGGGCATCGGCTTTCTTT	CASLRSGASAFF
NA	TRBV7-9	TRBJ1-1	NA	TGTGCCAGCAGCTTACCGGGGAGGGTTTATGGCACTGAAGCTTTCTTT	CASSLPGRVYGTEAFF
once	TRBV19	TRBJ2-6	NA	TGTGCCACTGAGGGCTCTGGGGCCAACGTCCTGACTTTC	CATEGSGANVLTF
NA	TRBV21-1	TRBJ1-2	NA	TGTGCCAGCAGTACCGGGGTTCGGGGTCTTAACTATGGCTACACCTTC	CASSTGVRGLNYGYTF
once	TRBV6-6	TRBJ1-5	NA	TGTGCCACCTACCGGGCCGTAAATCAGCCCCAGCATTTT	CATYRAVNQPQHF
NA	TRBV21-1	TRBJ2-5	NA	TGTGCCAGCAGCCCGCAGCGGGAGCATGAGACCCAGTACTTC	CASSPQREHETQYF
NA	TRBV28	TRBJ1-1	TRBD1	TGTGCCAGCAGTCTGGGACAGAGAAATGAAGCTTTCTTT	CASSLGQRNEAFF
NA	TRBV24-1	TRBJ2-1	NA	TGTGCCACCAGTGACTACAATGAGCAGTTCTTC	CATSDYNEQFF
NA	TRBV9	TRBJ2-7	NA	TGTGCCAGCAGCGTGGGGCAGAGAGGTTACGAGCAGTACTTC	CASSVGQRGYEQYF
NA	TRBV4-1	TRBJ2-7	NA	TGCGCCAGCAGCCAAGATCCGGGTCCCTACGAGCAGTACTTC	CASSQDPGPYEQYF